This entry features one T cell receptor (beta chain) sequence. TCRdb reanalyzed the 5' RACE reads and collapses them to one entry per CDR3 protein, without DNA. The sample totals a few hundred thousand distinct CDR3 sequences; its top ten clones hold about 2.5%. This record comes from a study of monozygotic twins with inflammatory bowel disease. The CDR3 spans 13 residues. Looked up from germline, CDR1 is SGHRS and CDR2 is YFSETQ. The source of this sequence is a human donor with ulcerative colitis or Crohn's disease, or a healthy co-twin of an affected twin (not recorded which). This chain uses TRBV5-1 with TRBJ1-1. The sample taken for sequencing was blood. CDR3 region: CASTLLLNTEAFF. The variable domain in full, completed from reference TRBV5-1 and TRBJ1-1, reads KAGVTQTPRYLIKTRGQQVTLSCSPISGHRSVSWYQQTPGQGLQFLFEYFSETQRNKGNFPGRFSGRQFSNSRSEMNVSTLELGDSALYLCASTLLLNTEAFFGQGTRLTVV.